This T cell receptor (beta chain) was captured in a study of beta chain features in type 1 diabetes. About the study: The number of sorted cells examined across all samples was around 98 million.

General observations from the study: TCRB CDR3s were moderately but significantly shorter in Type 1 diabetes patients in all four CD4+ subsets.

What was sequenced were expressed TCRB transcripts, since all of the isolated RNA had been reverse transcribed. About 3.6 million reads were obtained on average from naive, central memory and regulatory T cell samples. Here immunoSEQ multiplex PCR was the method, and the copy in TCRdb shows in-frame clones only, minus some. The data show more than 250,000 clones, more than 13% seen once. On this clone itself: Its antigen remains unknown.

V trimming: 6 bases; J trimming: 3 bases; junction bases outside the gene matches: 2. The CDR3 spans 11 residues. The V gene's germline CDR1 is DFQATT and CDR2 SNEGSKA (reference sequence). J is TRBJ2-7 and V is TRBV20-1, with 7 bases identical to TRBD1. Sequencing used naive CD4+ T cells from blood. This TCR was recovered from a man younger than 45 with type 1 diabetes. Here the CDR3 reads CSAYRGYEQYF. The CDR3 nucleotides read TGCAGTGCGTACAGGGGCTACGAGCAGTACTTC.